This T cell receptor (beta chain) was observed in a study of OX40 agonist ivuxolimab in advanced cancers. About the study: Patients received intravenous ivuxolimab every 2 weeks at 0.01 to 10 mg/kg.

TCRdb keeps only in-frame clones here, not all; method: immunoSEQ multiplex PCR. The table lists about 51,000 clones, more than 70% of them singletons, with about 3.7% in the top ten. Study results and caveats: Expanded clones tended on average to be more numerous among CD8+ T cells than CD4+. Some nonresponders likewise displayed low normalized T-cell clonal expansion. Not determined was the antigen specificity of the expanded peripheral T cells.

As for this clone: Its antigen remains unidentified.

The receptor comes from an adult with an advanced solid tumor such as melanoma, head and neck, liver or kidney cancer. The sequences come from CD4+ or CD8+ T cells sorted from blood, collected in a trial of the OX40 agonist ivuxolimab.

The CDR3 reads CASSLIGGTGNTIYF. CDR3 coding DNA: TGTGCCAGCAGCTTGATCGGCGGAACCGGAAACACCATATATTTT. The chain combines TRBV5-6 with TRBJ1-3; no clear D. Trimming removed 1 base at V and 4 bases at J, with 12 bases between. CDR3 length: 15 amino acids. Germline-derived CDR1 and CDR2 are SGHDT and YYEEEE.